This T cell receptor beta chain was captured by sequencing in a study of radiation and T cells in renal cell carcinoma. Study background: Nephrectomy followed 15 Gy stereotactic body radiation by 4 weeks. Whole-study findings and limits: Top tumor clonotypes rose in blood 2 weeks post-radiation, then contracted.

Produced via immunoSEQ multiplex PCR; TCRdb's table is partial and in-frame only. The sample includes roughly 100,000 clones, around nine tenths seen only once; the top ten take 6.5% to 8.5%. As for time point: baseline pretreatment blood. Treatment noted: 15 Gy SBRT to primary tumor, nephrectomy 4 weeks later. This renal cell carcinoma was of the clear cell type. Of note for this clone: Antigen: not known.

Germline V gene lookup returns CDR1 SGHRS and CDR2 YFSETQ. This CDR3 contains 15 residues. Trimming at V came to 5 bases and at J to 5 bases, leaving 11 bases not matched to a gene. V usage is TRBV5-1 and J usage is TRBJ2-5; 8 bases are shared with TRBD2. The sample in question was blood, obtained from a patient whose treatment included radiotherapy and nephrectomy. This sequence originates from a man in his forties or fifties with renal cell carcinoma. The chain's CDR3 is CASRSNRGGVETQYF. The DNA for the CDR3 is TGCGCCAGCAGGTCGAATCGGGGGGGCGTGGAGACCCAGTACTTC.